This TCR beta chain emerged from a study of blood T cell repertoires in COVID-19 (dated by TCRdb to between 2020 and 2021). General notes on the study: Collaborator samples came from the United States, Italy and Spain and covered acute and convalescent phases of COVID-19. Where HLA class I and class II types were available, the types were taken from metadata supplied by the sample provider, not from assay-based typing. The samples were drawn from two sources: the first 160 participants of the ongoing ImmuneRACE study, and fewer than 1,500 subjects contributed by 6 global collaborators. Nearly every sample came with metadata listing a de-identified subject ID, COVID-19 status, age in years and sex. The material from the prospective study consisted of cDNA or gDNA derived from T cells, B-cell-depleted T cells, or PBMCs. A freely available public database, intended as a resource for researchers studying the immune response to SARS-CoV-2, is where the repertoires were released. Deeply sampled blood TCRbeta repertoires from subjects exposed to, actively infected with, or recovered from COVID-19 were included in the dataset.

The study at large found these results: The quantity of clinical and demographic metadata differed by source and by participant and was supplied without curation.

From its cysteine to its phenylalanine, the CDR3 spans 11 amino acids. Only CDR3 DNA remains: 33 bases, in frame from the first base. Deletion took 5 bases off V and 10 bases off J, with a span of 11 bases between the germline ends. The germline V gene specifies SGHTA as CDR1 and FQGNSA as CDR2. Whole blood was collected in K2EDTA tubes by collaborating institutions according to the institutions' own protocols. For TCRbeta analysis, collaborator samples were shipped as frozen whole blood, as isolated PBMCs, or as DNA extracted from either sample type. Concerning this clone itself: Its antigen remains undetermined. Per-base quality was not reported, and no clone a single base away is much larger than it.

The immunoSEQ Assay, a bias-controlled multiplex PCR, was used to amplify TCRbeta CDR3 regions from genomic DNA. In the paper's pipeline: Nucleated cell counts per sample were estimated from amplification of reference gene primers within the assay. To quantify the absolute abundance of each unique TCRbeta CDR3 rearrangement, sequence reads were collapsed and filtered. For each sample, productive Simpson clonality was calculated as the square root of Simpson's diversity index over productive rearrangements. TCRdb obtained this table from immuneACCESS and retained in-frame rearrangements with V and J assigned. These tables miss some clones; where compared with another copy, unresolved V genes account for less than half of the shortfall, and the remainder is unexplained. V, J and clone size were drawn from that table, and D and trimming were deduced from the DNA. A total of over 150,000 clones appear in this sample, about 73% of them only once. The ten largest clones add up to 1.5% to 2% of the sample.

This receptor was taken from a man at least 80 years old with acute or convalescent COVID-19. Sample: peripheral blood. Recombination linked TRBV7-2 to TRBJ1-1; no D gene can be assigned with confidence. The nucleotide sequence is TGTGCCAGCAGCCCTGTGAGTGGAGCTTTCTTT. Translated, this is CASSPVSGAFF.